This entry describes one T cell receptor (beta chain). Its antigen remains unidentified. V shed 3 bases, J shed 2 bases, and the junction held 12 bases outside the gene matches. CDR1 is SGHVS, CDR2 FNYEAQ, per germline. This CDR3 is 19 amino acids long. TCRdb's table, derived via immunoSEQ multiplex PCR, lists solely in-frame clones and lacks some. The table lists 8,000 to 10,000 clones, roughly nine tenths of them singletons. This entry belongs to a study of chemoradiotherapy in HPV16-positive cancers. In the study overall: A couple of HPV16-positive patients' cells yielded candidate HPV-specific clones and common motifs.

Study-wide results and caveats: Candidate HPV-specific clones and E7-related TCR motifs grew in tumor during treatment. Only a couple of HPV16-positive patients supplied the functional HPV-specificity definition.

This TCR came from a human donor with HPV-associated anogenital cancer. This chain uses TRBV7-6 with TRBJ2-7; the match to TRBD2 covers 14 bases. The material was blood, obtained from a patient who underwent chemoradiotherapy. CDR3 amino acids: CASSFATRTSGGPPYEQYF. CDR3 DNA sequence: TGTGCCAGCAGCTTCGCAACTAGGACTAGCGGGGGGCCCCCCTACGAGCAGTACTTC.